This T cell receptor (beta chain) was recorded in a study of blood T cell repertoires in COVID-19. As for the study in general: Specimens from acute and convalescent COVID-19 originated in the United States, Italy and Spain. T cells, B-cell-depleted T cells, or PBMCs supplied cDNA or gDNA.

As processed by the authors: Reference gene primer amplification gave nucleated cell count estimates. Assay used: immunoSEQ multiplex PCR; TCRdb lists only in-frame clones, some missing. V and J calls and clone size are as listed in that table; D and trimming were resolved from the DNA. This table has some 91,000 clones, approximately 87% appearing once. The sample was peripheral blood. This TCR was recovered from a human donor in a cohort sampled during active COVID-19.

CDR3 in amino acids: CASSVGASGRAEETQYF. The CDR3 DNA reads as TGTGCCAGCAGCGTAGGGGCTAGCGGGAGGGCCGAAGAGACCCAGTACTTC. The chain recombines TRBV9 with TRBJ2-5; 12 bases match TRBD2. V gave up 0 bases and J gave up 3 bases; unmatched junction bases: 6. The V gene's germline CDR1 is SGDLS and CDR2 YYNGEE. There are 17 residues in the CDR3.